A single sample gave rise to the 27 T cell receptor beta chains below, sequenced in a study of neurological immune-mediated disorders. The time point: longitudinal time-point 1 (baseline). TCRdb fed the 5' RACE reads into MiXCR, producing one record per CDR3 protein. The profile shows around 37,000 distinct CDR3 sequences, approximately 3% of them singletons. Material: PBMCs. Receptors originate from a woman aged 60-75 years with multiple sclerosis.

Concerning this clonotype: A clone one base away is much larger, so this may be a read error. The gene calls are TRBV19 and TRBJ2-7; 9 bases fit TRBD1. Germline V gene data show CDR1 as LNHDA and CDR2 as SQIVND (reference sequence). The CDR3 is 12 amino acids. Here the CDR3 reads CDSGTGPYEQYF. The CDR3 DNA sequence: TGTGACAGTGGGACAGGGCCCTACGAGCAGTACTTC.

The V and J genes are TRBV10-3 and TRBJ2-3, with TRBD2 identical over 8 bases. In germline, CDR1 is ENHRY, CDR2 SYGVKD. Trimming at V came to 1 base and at J to 1 base, leaving 10 bases not matched to a gene. The CDR3 is 18 residues long. CDR3: CAISEWGAGGDGTDTQYF. The CDR3 DNA is TGTGCCATCAGTGAGTGGGGGGCGGGAGGAGATGGCACAGATACGCAGTATTTT.

This clonotype has at least ten counts. This rearrangement joins TRBV20-1 to TRBJ2-7; D uncertain. CDR3 length: 15 residues. With 0 bases removed from V and 11 bases from J, the gap between germline ends came to 23 bases. CDR1 is DFQATT and CDR2 is SNEGSKA in the germline V gene (reference sequence). The CDR3 nucleotides read TGCAGTGCTAGAGATATCCAGTCGCTTGGTGTAGTAGAGTACTTC. Translation gives CSARDIQSLGVVEYF.

This clonotype was counted at least ten times. The chain has TRBV14 and TRBJ1-6; D is unresolved. Germline V gives CDR1 SGHDN, CDR2 FVKESK. V lost 0 bases to trimming and J lost 8 bases, with 5 bases between them. The CDR3 sequence is 13 residues long. The DNA for the CDR3 is TGTGCCAGCAGCCAAGAGGGTGATTCACCCCTCCACTTT. Translated, it gives CASSQEGDSPLHF.

This clonotype was detected many times. The J gene is TRBJ2-5, the V gene TRBV5-1; no reliable D call. The V end lost 5 bases, the J end lost 6 bases, and 14 bases lay between the germline ends. Germline loops: CDR1 SGHRS, CDR2 YFSETQ. The CDR3 spans 13 residues. The CDR3, as DNA: TGCGCCAGCAGTAGACCCAAGGTTCAGACCCAGTACTTC. Residues: CASSRPKVQTQYF.

This clonotype was detected ten times or more. The chain links TRBV7-8 to TRBJ2-7, with 7 bases aligning to TRBD2. The CDR3 runs 14 residues. The germline V gene encodes CDR1 SGHVS and CDR2 FQNEAQ. The ends lost 1 base at V and 6 bases at J; junction bases unmatched: 6. The CDR3 sequence is CASSLGQRGLEQYF. DNA of the CDR3: TGTGCCAGCAGCTTAGGCCAGCGGGGACTCGAGCAGTACTTC.

This clonotype has a count of ten or more. The CDR3 DNA reads TGCGCCAGCAGTCCCAGCGGGGCTAATTCACCCCTCCACTTT. Amino acids: CASSPSGANSPLHF. The V call is TRBV5-1, the J call TRBJ1-6, with a tentative D call TRBD1 (5 bases). V was shortened by 5 bases and J by 6 bases, with 12 bases between the two germline ends. This CDR3 is 14 amino acids long. Germline values: CDR1 SGHRS, CDR2 YFSETQ.

This clonotype appeared many times. The genes are TRBV5-1 and TRBJ2-2; D unresolved. Trimming took off 0 bases at V and 2 bases at J, with 2 bases between the two ends. The CDR3 extends over 13 amino acids. Germline CDR1 SGHRS, CDR2 YFSETQ. The CDR3 here is CASSLGNTGELFF. The CDR3 region has the DNA TGCGCCAGCAGCTTGGGTAACACCGGGGAGCTGTTTTTT.

This clonotype was counted ten times or more. V and J are TRBV10-3 and TRBJ2-6; D not certain. The CDR3 is 14 residues long. The germline CDR1 and CDR2 sequences are ENHRY and SYGVKD. Trimming pared 4 bases from V and 0 bases from J, leaving 4 bases between. Here the CDR3 DNA reads TGTGCCATCAGTGTCGGCTCTGGGGCCAACGTCCTGACTTTC. Encoded protein: CAISVGSGANVLTF.

This clonotype has ten or more counts. The chain couples TRBV7-2 to TRBJ1-2; 10 nucleotides match TRBD1. V dropped 4 bases and J dropped 8; count of bases not matched to a gene: 19. Germline loops: CDR1 SGHTA, CDR2 FQGNSA. This CDR3 region has 18 residues. Here the CDR3 DNA reads TGTGCCAGCAGCTCGAGTTCCGGGACAGGGGAAATGGGAGGGGGCTACACCTTC. It is translated as CASSSSSGTGEMGGGYTF.

This clonotype has ten or more counts. A much bigger clone sits one base away, suggesting this may be a read error. The V gene is TRBV5-1, the J gene TRBJ1-1, with a weak D call TRBD1 (5 bases). The CDR3 length is 15 residues. V lost 4 bases and J lost 0, with 13 bases in between. CDR1 and CDR2 from the germline V gene are SGHRS and YFSETQ. CDR3 coding DNA: TGCGCCAGCAGCCAGGGACGGGGTATGAACACTGAAGCTTTCTTT. Translated, it gives CASSQGRGMNTEAFF. The full variable domain, its missing parts supplied by reference TRBV5-1 and TRBJ1-1, is KAGVTQTPRYLIKTRGQQVTLSCSPISGHRSVSWYQQTPGQGLQFLFEYFSETQRNKGNFPGRFSGRQFSNSRSEMNVSTLELGDSALYLCASSQGRGMNTEAFFGQGTRLTVV.

The chain joins TRBV6-5 to TRBJ2-3, with 7 positions matching TRBD1. Losses at the gene ends were 6 bases for V and 0 bases for J; bases not matched to a gene: 3. The CDR3 has 14 residues. Per the germline V gene, CDR1 is MNHEY and CDR2 is SVGAGI. The CDR3 DNA sequence: TGTGCCAGCAGGCCGGGACAGAGCACAGATACGCAGTATTTT. It codes for CASRPGQSTDTQYF.

This clonotype was recorded at least ten times. The chain has TRBV12-3 or TRBV12-4 and TRBJ2-1; 9 positions match TRBD2. The CDR3 is 15 amino acids. J gave up 10 bases and V 4 bases, and 11 bases lay outside the gene matches. Here the CDR3 reads CASSYSLAGLEEQFF. CDR3 coding DNA: TGTGCCAGCAGTTACAGCCTAGCGGGGTTGGAAGAGCAGTTCTTC.

Many counts were recorded for this clonotype. The chain uses TRBV10-3 and TRBJ1-2; possible D gene TRBD1, 6 bases. V was pared by 7 bases and J by 2 bases, with 17 bases between. Germline V gene sequence: CDR1 ENHRY, CDR2 SYGVKD. This CDR3 comprises 15 residues. The CDR3: CAITSRQELNYGYTF. DNA for the CDR3: TGTGCCATCACATCACGACAGGAGCTAAACTATGGCTACACCTTC.

This clonotype was seen ten or more times. CDR3 region: CASRENSDPTVGGYTF. CDR3 coding DNA: TGCGCCAGCAGGGAGAATTCGGACCCGACCGTGGGAGGCTACACCTTC. J is TRBJ1-2 and V is TRBV5-1; D is uncertain. The V gene lost 5 bases and the J gene lost 8 bases, with 25 bases spanning the gap. Germline-derived CDR1 and CDR2 are SGHRS and YFSETQ. The length of the CDR3 is 16 residues. Drawing the rest from reference TRBV5-1 and TRBJ1-2, the complete variable domain is KAGVTQTPRYLIKTRGQQVTLSCSPISGHRSVSWYQQTPGQGLQFLFEYFSETQRNKGNFPGRFSGRQFSNSRSEMNVSTLELGDSALYLCASRENSDPTVGGYTFGSGTRLTVV.

At least ten counts were recorded for this clonotype. The chain links TRBV29-1 to TRBJ1-4; D may be TRBD1 (5 bases). The germline V gene has CDR1 SQVTM and CDR2 ANQGSEA. V dropped 7 bases and J dropped 0 bases, with 9 bases sitting between them. CDR3 length: 13 residues. The CDR3 loop reads CSGGHATNEKLFF. The CDR3 coding sequence is TGCAGCGGCGGACACGCAACTAATGAAAAACTGTTTTTT.

This clonotype was picked up many times. The rearrangement joins TRBV28 to TRBJ1-1; D ambiguous. CDR3 length: 15 residues. Germline V lookup: CDR1 MDHEN, CDR2 SYDVKM. Trimming removed 6 bases from V and 1 base from J, with 15 bases in between. The CDR3 nucleotides are TGTGCCAGCAGCTACCCTAGGGCTGCGAACACTGAAGCTTTCTTT. Its translation is CASSYPRAANTEAFF.

This clonotype appeared many times. This sequence joins TRBV5-6 and TRBJ2-7; D is possibly TRBD1 (6 bases). The germline V gene encodes CDR1 SGHDT and CDR2 YYEEEE. V gave up 4 bases and J gave up 3 bases, with 20 bases separating them. This CDR3 is built from 16 residues. The CDR3 nucleotides read TGTGCCAGCAGCCCCGGGTCCGCGGACAGCCACTACGAGCAGTACTTC. Its translation: CASSPGSADSHYEQYF.

This clonotype was found many times. This chain connects TRBV20-1 to TRBJ1-4; possibly TRBD1 for D (5 bases). CDR1 and CDR2 from the germline V gene are DFQATT and SNEGSKA (reference sequence). This CDR3 is 11 amino acids long. V shed 7 bases and J shed 10 bases, with 13 bases lying between them. As DNA, the CDR3 is TGCAGTGTCGGATGGCAGGGAAAACTGTTTTTT. Translation gives CSVGWQGKLFF.

This clonotype was found many times. The chain has TRBV25-1 and TRBJ1-2, with D possibly TRBD1 on 5 matching bases. V lost 4 bases and J lost 5, with 14 bases in between. The CDR3 has 14 residues. Per germline, CDR1 MGHDK and CDR2 SYGVNS. CDR3 residues: CASSAPGRVYGYTF. The CDR3 bases are TGTGCCAGCAGTGCCCCCGGCAGGGTGTATGGCTACACCTTC.

Ten or more counts support this clonotype. One junction end does not reproduce the germline sequence, and a read error may be involved. This chain connects TRBV7-2 to TRBJ2-1; D is unclear. CDR1 SGHTA and CDR2 FQGNSA come from the germline V gene. The CDR3 length is 12 residues. In DNA, the CDR3 is TGTGCCAGCAGCGCGGACCACCCCAGGCCGTCCTTC. Its translation is CASSADHPRPSF.

This clonotype was picked up many times. V is TRBV3-1 and J is TRBJ2-7; the D gene is possibly TRBD2 (7 bases). The CDR3 runs 18 residues. Germline V CDR1 and CDR2: LGHDT, YNNKEL (reference sequence). V dropped 4 bases and J dropped 0 bases, with 22 bases sitting between them. The CDR3 loop is CASSRAGQWKISSYEQYF. The CDR3 DNA is TGTGCCAGCAGCCGAGCGGGACAATGGAAAATAAGCTCCTACGAGCAGTACTTC.

Ten or more counts support this clonotype. V usage is TRBV7-8 and J usage is TRBJ2-7; D uncertain. The V end was cut by 0 bases, the J end by 0 bases, with 6 bases between. The CDR3 sequence is 14 residues long. Germline V gene sequence: CDR1 SGHVS, CDR2 FQNEAQ. The CDR3 sequence is CASSLADTSYEQYF. As DNA, the CDR3 is TGTGCCAGCAGCTTAGCCGACACCTCCTACGAGCAGTACTTC.

This clonotype was detected many times. The chain employs TRBV5-1 and TRBJ2-1, with no clear D. Deletions cut 6 bases from V and 7 bases from J, with 17 bases between. This CDR3 is 14 amino acids long. Germline CDR1 reads SGHRS; CDR2 reads YFSETQ. The CDR3 spells CASTVQSTVNEQFF. The CDR3, as DNA: TGCGCCAGCACCGTACAGTCTACCGTGAATGAGCAGTTCTTC. The full variable domain, with the rest looked up from reference TRBV5-1 and TRBJ2-1, is KAGVTQTPRYLIKTRGQQVTLSCSPISGHRSVSWYQQTPGQGLQFLFEYFSETQRNKGNFPGRFSGRQFSNSRSEMNVSTLELGDSALYLCASTVQSTVNEQFFGPGTRLTVL.

This clonotype was observed many times. The V and J genes are TRBV5-1 and TRBJ1-4; D gene unclear. This CDR3 comprises 17 residues. Germline V gene sequence: CDR1 SGHRS, CDR2 YFSETQ. Trimming took off 0 bases at V and 3 bases at J, with 15 bases between the two ends. This chain's CDR3 is CASSLDLNLNPNEKLFF. The CDR3 DNA follows: TGCGCCAGCAGCTTGGATCTCAACTTAAACCCTAATGAAAAACTGTTTTTT.

The rearrangement links TRBV13 to TRBJ1-2; no definite D call. Per the germline V gene, CDR1 is PRHDT and CDR2 is FYEKMQ (reference sequence). This CDR3 is built from 13 residues. Deletions cut 1 base from V and 5 bases from J, with 8 bases between. The CDR3 DNA sequence: TGTGCCAGCAGCTTAGAAGGAGCATATGGCTACACCTTC. Protein: CASSLEGAYGYTF.

In this sample, this clonotype turned up many times. This chain links TRBV12-3 or TRBV12-4 with TRBJ2-5; 7 positions agree with TRBD2. The ends lost 8 bases at V and 5 bases at J; junction bases unmatched: 8. This CDR3 has 13 residues. The CDR3 region has the DNA TGTGCCAGCGCCCGCGGGGGTCGTGAGACCCAGTACTTC. It is translated as CASARGGRETQYF.